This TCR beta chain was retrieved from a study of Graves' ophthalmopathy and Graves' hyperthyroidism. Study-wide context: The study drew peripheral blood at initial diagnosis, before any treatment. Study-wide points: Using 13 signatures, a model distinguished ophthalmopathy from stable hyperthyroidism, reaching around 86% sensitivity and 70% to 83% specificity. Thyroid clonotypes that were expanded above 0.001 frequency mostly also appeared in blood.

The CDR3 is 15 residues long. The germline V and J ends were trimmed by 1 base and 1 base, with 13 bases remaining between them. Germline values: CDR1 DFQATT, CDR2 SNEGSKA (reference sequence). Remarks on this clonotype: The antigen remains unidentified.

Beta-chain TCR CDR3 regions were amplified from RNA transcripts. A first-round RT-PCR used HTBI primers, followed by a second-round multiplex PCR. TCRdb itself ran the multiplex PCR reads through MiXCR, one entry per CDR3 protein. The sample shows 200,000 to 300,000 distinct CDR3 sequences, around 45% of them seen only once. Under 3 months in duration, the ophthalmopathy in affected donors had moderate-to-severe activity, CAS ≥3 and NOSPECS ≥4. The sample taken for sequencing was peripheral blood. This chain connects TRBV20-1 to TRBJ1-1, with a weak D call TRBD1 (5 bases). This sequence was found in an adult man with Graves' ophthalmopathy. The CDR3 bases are TGCAGTGCTAGAGTTGTCGACAGCCCGAACACTGAAGCTTTCTTT. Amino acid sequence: CSARVVDSPNTEAFF.